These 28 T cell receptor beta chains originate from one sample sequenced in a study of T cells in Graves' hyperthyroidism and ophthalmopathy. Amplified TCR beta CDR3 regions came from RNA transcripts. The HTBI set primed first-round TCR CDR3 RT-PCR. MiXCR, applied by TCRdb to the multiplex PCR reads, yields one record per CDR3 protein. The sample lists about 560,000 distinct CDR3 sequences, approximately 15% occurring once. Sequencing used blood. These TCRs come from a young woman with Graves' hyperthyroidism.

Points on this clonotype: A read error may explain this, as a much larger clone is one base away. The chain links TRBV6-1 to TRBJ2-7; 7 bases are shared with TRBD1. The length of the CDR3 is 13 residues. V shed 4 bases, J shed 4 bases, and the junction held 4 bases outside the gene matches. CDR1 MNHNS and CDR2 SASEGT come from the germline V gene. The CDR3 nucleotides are TGTGCCAGCAGTGGGGGACAGAATTACGAGCAGTACTTC. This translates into CASSGGQNYEQYF.

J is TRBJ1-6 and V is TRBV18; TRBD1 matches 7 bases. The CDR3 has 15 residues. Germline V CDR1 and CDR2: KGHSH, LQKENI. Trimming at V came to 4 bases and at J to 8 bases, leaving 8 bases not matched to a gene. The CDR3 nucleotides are TGTGCCAGCTCACTCAGGGGGAACGAAGATTCACCCCTCCACTTT. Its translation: CASSLRGNEDSPLHF.

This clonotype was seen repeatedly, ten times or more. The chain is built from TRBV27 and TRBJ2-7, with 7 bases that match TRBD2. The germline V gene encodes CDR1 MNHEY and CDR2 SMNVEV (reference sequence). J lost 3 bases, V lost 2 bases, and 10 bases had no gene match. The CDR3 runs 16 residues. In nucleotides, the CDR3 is TGTGCCAGCAGTTTAACTGGGACTAAGGCGGTCTACGAGCAGTACTTC. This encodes CASSLTGTKAVYEQYF.

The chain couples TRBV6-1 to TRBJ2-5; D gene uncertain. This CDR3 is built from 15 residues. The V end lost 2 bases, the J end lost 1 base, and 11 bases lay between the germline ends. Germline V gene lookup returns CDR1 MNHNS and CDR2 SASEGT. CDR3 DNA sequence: TGTGCCAGCAGTGAATTAAGCAGGACCCAAGAGACCCAGTACTTC. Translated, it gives CASSELSRTQETQYF.

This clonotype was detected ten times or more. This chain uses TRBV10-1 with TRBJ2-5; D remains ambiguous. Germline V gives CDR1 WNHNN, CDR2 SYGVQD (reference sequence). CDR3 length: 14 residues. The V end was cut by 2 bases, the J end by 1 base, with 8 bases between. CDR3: CASSELGGQETQYF. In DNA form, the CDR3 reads TGCGCCAGCAGTGAGCTGGGTGGCCAAGAGACCCAGTACTTC.

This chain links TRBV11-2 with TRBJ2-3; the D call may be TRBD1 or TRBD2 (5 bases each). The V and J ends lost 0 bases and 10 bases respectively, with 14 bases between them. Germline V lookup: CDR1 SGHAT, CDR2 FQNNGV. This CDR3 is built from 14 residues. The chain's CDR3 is CASSLDPGRDAQYF. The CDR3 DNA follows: TGTGCCAGCAGCTTAGATCCCGGCCGGGACGCGCAGTATTTT. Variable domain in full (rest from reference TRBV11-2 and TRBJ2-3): EAGVAQSPRYKIIEKRQSVAFWCNPISGHATLYWYQQILGQGPKLLIQFQNNGVVDDSQLPKDRFSAERLKGVDSTLKIQPAKLEDSAVYLCASSLDPGRDAQYFGPGTRLTVL.

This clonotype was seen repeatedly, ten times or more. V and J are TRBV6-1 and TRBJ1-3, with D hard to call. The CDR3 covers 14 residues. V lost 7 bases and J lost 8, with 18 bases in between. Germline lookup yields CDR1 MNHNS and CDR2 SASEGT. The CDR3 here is CASTEVRFLDTIYF. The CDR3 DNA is TGTGCCAGCACTGAGGTTCGGTTCTTGGACACCATATATTTT.

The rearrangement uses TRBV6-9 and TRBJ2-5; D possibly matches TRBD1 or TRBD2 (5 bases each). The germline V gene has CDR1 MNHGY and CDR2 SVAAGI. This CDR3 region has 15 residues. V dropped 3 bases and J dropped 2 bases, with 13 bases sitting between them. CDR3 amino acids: CASSYLGRAQETQYF. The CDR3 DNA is TGTGCCAGCAGTTACTTGGGACGGGCGCAAGAGACCCAGTACTTC.

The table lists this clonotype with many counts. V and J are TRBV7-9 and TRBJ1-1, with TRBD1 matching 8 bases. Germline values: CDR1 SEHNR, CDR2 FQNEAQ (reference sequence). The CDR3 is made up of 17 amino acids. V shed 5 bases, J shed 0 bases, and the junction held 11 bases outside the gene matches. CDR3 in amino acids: CASSPRGQARMNTEAFF. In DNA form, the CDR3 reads TGTGCCAGCAGCCCCAGGGGACAGGCAAGGATGAACACTGAAGCTTTCTTT.

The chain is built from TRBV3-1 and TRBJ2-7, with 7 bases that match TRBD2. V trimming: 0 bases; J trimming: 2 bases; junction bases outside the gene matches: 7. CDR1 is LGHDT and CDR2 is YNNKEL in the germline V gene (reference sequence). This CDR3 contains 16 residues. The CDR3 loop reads CASSQDRAGVTYEQYF. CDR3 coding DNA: TGTGCCAGCAGCCAAGATAGGGCGGGAGTAACCTACGAGCAGTACTTC.

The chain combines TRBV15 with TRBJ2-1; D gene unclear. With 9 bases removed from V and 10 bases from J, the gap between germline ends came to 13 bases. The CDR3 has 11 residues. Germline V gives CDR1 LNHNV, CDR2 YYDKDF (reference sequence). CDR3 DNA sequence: TGTGCCACAATCGGGTCAGGCGAGCAGTTCTTC. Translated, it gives CATIGSGEQFF.

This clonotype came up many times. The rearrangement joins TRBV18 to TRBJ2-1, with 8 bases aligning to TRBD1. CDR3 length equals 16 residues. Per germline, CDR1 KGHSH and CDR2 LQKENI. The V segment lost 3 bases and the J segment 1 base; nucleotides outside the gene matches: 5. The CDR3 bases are TGTGCCAGCTCACCTAAAGGGACAGGTTCCTACAATGAGCAGTTCTTC. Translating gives CASSPKGTGSYNEQFF.

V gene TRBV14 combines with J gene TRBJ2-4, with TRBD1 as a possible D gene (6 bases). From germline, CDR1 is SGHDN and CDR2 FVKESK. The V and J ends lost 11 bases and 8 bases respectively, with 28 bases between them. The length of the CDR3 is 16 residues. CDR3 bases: TGTGCCCCCCCCCCGCCGGGGACAACCCAGTGGGACATTCAGTACTTC. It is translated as CAPPPPGTTQWDIQYF.

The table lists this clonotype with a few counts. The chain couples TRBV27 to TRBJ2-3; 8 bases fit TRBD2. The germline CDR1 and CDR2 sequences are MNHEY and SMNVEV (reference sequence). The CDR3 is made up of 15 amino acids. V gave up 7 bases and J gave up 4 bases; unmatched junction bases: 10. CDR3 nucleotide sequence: TGTGCCAGCACCCCGCGGGGGGCCCGGGCAGATACGCAGTATTTT. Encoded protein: CASTPRGARADTQYF.

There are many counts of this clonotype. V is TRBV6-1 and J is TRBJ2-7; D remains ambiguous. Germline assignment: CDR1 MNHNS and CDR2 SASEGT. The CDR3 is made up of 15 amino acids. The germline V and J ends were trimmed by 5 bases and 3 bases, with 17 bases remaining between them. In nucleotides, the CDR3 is TGTGCCAGCAGTTCAGGTCAGGCCGGATACTACGAGCAGTACTTC. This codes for CASSSGQAGYYEQYF.

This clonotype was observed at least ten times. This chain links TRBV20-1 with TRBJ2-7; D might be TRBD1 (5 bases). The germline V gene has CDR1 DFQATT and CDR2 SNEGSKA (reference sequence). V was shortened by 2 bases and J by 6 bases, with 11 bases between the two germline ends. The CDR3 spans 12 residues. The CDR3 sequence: CSARSFDSEQYF. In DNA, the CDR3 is TGCAGTGCTAGATCCTTCGACAGCGAGCAGTACTTC.

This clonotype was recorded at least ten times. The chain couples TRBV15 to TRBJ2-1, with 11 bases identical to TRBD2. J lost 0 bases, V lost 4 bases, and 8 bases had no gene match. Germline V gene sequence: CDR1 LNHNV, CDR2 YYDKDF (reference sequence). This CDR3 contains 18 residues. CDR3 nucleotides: TGTGCCACCAGCACCCCGGGACTAGCGGTCAGCTCCTACAATGAGCAGTTCTTC. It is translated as CATSTPGLAVSSYNEQFF.

Written as DNA, the CDR3 is TGTGCCAGCAGCCCCGGGTTAGGGATTACGCAGTATTTT. Translated: CASSPGLGITQYF. The chain has TRBV14 and TRBJ2-3; D is uncertain. Germline V gene sequence: CDR1 SGHDN, CDR2 FVKESK. CDR3 length: 13 amino acids. Trimming shortened V by 4 bases and J by 8 bases, and 13 bases separated the two germline ends.

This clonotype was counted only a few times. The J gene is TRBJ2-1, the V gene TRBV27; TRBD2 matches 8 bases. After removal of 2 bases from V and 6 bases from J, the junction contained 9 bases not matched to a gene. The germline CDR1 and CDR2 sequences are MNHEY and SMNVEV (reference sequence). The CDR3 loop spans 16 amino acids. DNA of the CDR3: TGTGCCAGCAGTTTAGGGGGACTAGGCCCGGGCAATGAGCAGTTCTTC. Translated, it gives CASSLGGLGPGNEQFF.

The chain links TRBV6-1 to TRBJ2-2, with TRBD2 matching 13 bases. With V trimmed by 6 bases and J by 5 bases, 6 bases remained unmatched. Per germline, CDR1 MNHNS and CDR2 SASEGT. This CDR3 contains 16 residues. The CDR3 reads CASRSGTSGITGELFF. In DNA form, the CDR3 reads TGTGCCAGCAGATCCGGGACTAGCGGGATTACCGGGGAGCTGTTTTTT.

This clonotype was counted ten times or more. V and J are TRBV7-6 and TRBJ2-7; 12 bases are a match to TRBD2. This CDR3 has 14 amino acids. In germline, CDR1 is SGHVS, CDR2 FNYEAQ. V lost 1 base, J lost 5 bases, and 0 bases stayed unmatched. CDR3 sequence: CASSLGLAGDEQYF. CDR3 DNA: TGTGCCAGCAGCTTAGGACTAGCGGGAGACGAGCAGTACTTC. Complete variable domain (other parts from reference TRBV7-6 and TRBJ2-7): GAGVSQSPRYKVTKRGQDVALRCDPISGHVSLYWYRQALGQGPEFLTYFNYEAQQDKSGLPNDRFSAERPEGSISTLTIQRTEQRDSAMYRCASSLGLAGDEQYFGPGTRLTVT.

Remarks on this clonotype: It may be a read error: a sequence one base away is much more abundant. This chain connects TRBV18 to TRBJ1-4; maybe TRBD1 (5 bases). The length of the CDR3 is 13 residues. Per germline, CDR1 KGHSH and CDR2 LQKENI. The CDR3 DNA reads TGTGCCAGCTCACTTGGTGGGGGAGAGAAACCGTTTTTT. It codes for CASSLGGGEKPFF.

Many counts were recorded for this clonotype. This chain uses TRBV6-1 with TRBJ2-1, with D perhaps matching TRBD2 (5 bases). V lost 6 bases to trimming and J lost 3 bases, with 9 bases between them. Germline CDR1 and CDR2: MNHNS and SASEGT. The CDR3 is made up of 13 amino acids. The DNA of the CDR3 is TGTGCCAGCAGGGGAGTAGGCTACAATGAGCAGTTCTTC. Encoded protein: CASRGVGYNEQFF.

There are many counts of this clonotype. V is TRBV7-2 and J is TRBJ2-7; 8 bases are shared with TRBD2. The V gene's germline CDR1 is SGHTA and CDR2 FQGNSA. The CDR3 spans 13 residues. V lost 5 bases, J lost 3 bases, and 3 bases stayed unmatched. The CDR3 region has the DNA TGTGCCAGCAGCGAAAGCGGGAGCTACGAGCAGTACTTC. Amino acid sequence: CASSESGSYEQYF.

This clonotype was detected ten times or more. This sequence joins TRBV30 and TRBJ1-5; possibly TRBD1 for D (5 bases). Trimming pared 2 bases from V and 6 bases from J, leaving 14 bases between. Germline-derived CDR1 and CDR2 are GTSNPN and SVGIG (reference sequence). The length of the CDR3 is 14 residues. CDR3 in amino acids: CAWSPRQIRQPQHF. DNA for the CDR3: TGTGCCTGGAGTCCCCGACAGATACGTCAGCCCCAGCATTTT.

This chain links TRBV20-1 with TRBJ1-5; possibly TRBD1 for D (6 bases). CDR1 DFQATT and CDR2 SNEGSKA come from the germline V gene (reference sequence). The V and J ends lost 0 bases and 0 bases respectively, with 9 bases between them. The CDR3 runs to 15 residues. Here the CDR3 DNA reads TGCAGTGCTAGAGAACAGGGCGATAGCAATCAGCCCCAGCATTTT. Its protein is CSAREQGDSNQPQHF.

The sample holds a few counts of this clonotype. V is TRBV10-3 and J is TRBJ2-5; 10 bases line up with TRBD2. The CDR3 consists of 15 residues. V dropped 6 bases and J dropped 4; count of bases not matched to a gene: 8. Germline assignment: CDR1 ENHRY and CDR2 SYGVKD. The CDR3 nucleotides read TGTGCCATCAGGGACGGGACTAGCGCACGAGAGACCCAGTACTTC. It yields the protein CAIRDGTSARETQYF.

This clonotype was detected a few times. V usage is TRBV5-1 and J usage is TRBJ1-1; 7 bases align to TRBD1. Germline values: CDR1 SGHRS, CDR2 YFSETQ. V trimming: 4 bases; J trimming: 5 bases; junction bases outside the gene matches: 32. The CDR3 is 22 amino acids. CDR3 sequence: CASSPWTGRKKGSDPGRTEAFF. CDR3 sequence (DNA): TGCGCCAGCAGCCCATGGACAGGTCGGAAAAAAGGCTCCGACCCTGGGAGGACTGAAGCTTTCTTT.